Sequencing of this T cell receptor beta chain was carried out in a study of T-cell memory formation after mild COVID-19. Study at large: There were largely donor-specific TCR clusters.

TCRdb independently ran MiXCR on the 5' RACE reads; one entry per CDR3 protein. The top ten hold around 11% of the sample, which has under 200,000 distinct CDR3 sequences, roughly 28% seen once. The CDR3 extends over 14 amino acids. Trimming removed 5 bases at V and 0 bases at J, with 12 bases between. Germline CDR1 reads SGHRS; CDR2 reads YFSETQ. A note on this clonotype: The antigen is unknown.

General study results and limits: CD4+ bias marked clones expanding day 15 to 37, unlike balanced contracting clones. The pre-infection memory compartment contained some responding clones, suggesting cross-reactive memory joined.

The TCR sequence derives from an adult woman who had mild COVID-19 (a few samples of this study predate the infection). Cell type and time point are not known. The rearrangement links TRBV5-1 to TRBJ2-7; tentative D call: TRBD1 (6 bases). Sample: PBMCs or a T cell subset sorted from them (not recorded which). The CDR3 protein is CASRPDSNSYEQYF. The CDR3 DNA sequence: TGCGCCAGCAGGCCGGACAGCAACTCCTACGAGCAGTACTTC.